Presented here are 20 T cell receptor beta chains from one specimen sequenced in a study of long-term antiretroviral therapy in people with HIV. Survey level was the resolution at which the v3.0 immunoSEQ assay ran. The protocol was immunoSEQ multiplex PCR, while the TCRdb copy is restricted to in-frame clones and leaves out a portion. This table has some 40,000 clones, approximately 94% appearing once. The material was unsorted PBMCs, obtained 9 to 9.5 years after starting antiretroviral therapy. The receptors stem from a man between 25 and 39 years old with HIV.

The rearrangement uses TRBV6-1 and TRBJ2-3, with 8 bases identical to TRBD2. Germline V gene lookup returns CDR1 MNHNS and CDR2 SASEGT. The CDR3 runs to 18 residues. Losses at the gene ends were 4 bases for V and 0 bases for J; bases not matched to a gene: 12. The CDR3 sequence: CASSAIPGGGWSTDTQYF. The CDR3 DNA reads as TGTGCCAGCAGTGCCATCCCCGGGGGGGGCTGGAGCACAGATACGCAGTATTTT.

The chain links TRBV7-3 to TRBJ2-5, with 9 bases matching TRBD2. The J segment lost 5 bases and the V segment lost 2 bases, leaving 6 bases of the junction unmatched. This CDR3 has 15 residues. Germline CDR1 reads SGHTA; CDR2 reads FQGTGA. CDR3 DNA: TGTGCCAGCAGCTTAGTTGCGGGGGGGTGGGAGACCCAGTACTTC. Its protein is CASSLVAGGWETQYF.

This chain links TRBV28 with TRBJ2-2, with D perhaps TRBD1 (6 bases). Trimming cost V 5 bases and J 2 bases, with 15 bases left between them. Germline assignment: CDR1 MDHEN and CDR2 SYDVKM. The CDR3 runs 16 residues. The CDR3 loop reads CASSPPTGLNTGELFF. Written as DNA, the CDR3 is TGTGCCAGCAGTCCACCCACAGGGCTTAACACCGGGGAGCTGTTTTTT.

The chain links TRBV13 to TRBJ1-3; TRBD1 agrees at 7 bases. The junction had 3 bases not matched to a gene; V was cut back by 4 bases and J by 0 bases. There are 15 residues in the CDR3. Germline-derived CDR1 and CDR2 are PRHDT and FYEKMQ (reference sequence). The CDR3 nucleotides read TGTGCCAGCAGCTCCAGGACAGGCTCTGGAAACACCATATATTTT. It encodes CASSSRTGSGNTIYF.

The chain carries TRBV25-1 and TRBJ2-5, with 13 positions matching TRBD2. After removal of 7 bases from V and 4 bases from J, the junction contained 3 bases not matched to a gene. The germline CDR1 and CDR2 sequences are MGHDK and SYGVNS. The CDR3 is 14 amino acids. CDR3 bases: TGTGCCAGCAAGGGACTAGCGGGACTAGAGACCCAGTACTTC. It encodes CASKGLAGLETQYF.

The CDR3 spells CASSLVLAGENEQFF. In DNA form, the CDR3 reads TGTGCCAGCAGCTTAGTGCTAGCGGGGGAAAATGAGCAGTTCTTC. The V call is TRBV7-3, the J call TRBJ2-1, with TRBD2 identical over 10 bases. Looked up from germline, CDR1 is SGHTA and CDR2 is FQGTGA. The trim removed 2 bases at V and 7 bases at J, leaving 5 bases unmatched. The CDR3 loop spans 15 amino acids.

V usage is TRBV4-1 and J usage is TRBJ2-3; 8 bases map to TRBD2. The germline CDR1 and CDR2 sequences are MGHRA and YSYEKL. The J segment lost 10 bases and the V segment lost 4 bases, leaving 10 bases of the junction unmatched. The CDR3 consists of 14 residues. The CDR3 bases are TGCGCCAGCAGCCCTCCTCGGGGGGGTTTAGCGCAGTATTTT. Amino acids: CASSPPRGGLAQYF.

This rearrangement joins TRBV7-9 to TRBJ1-2; D is unresolved. This CDR3 is 13 amino acids long. Germline V gene data show CDR1 as SEHNR and CDR2 as FQNEAQ (reference sequence). V lost 4 bases to trimming and J lost 4 bases, with 10 bases between them. CDR3 sequence reads: CASSSLRSYGYTF. Here the CDR3 DNA reads TGTGCCAGCAGCTCCCTACGGAGCTATGGCTACACCTTC.

CDR3 coding DNA: TGTGCCAGCAAGGCCGTAGGTGGAAACACCATATATTTT. Protein: CASKAVGGNTIYF. The rearrangement joins TRBV6-5 to TRBJ1-3; no definite D call. CDR1 and CDR2 (germline): MNHEY, SVGAGI. CDR3 length equals 13 residues. V was clipped by 7 bases and J by 3 bases, with 10 bases between them.

CDR3: CASSLSGLVGETQYF. The CDR3 nucleotides read TGTGCCAGCAGTTTGTCGGGACTAGTCGGGGAGACCCAGTACTTC. This chain joins TRBV27 and TRBJ2-5; 8 bases align to TRBD2. The germline V gene has CDR1 MNHEY and CDR2 SMNVEV (reference sequence). The CDR3 totals 15 residues. Losses at the gene ends were 3 bases for V and 5 bases for J; bases not matched to a gene: 8.

The rearrangement links TRBV29-1 to TRBJ2-2; D gene uncertain. Trimming left V 4 bases short and J 0 bases short, with 6 bases between. Germline CDR1 SQVTM, CDR2 ANQGSEA. The CDR3 is 13 residues long. For the CDR3, the DNA is TGCAGCGTTGGACATACGAACACCGGGGAGCTGTTTTTT. This translates into CSVGHTNTGELFF.

The rearrangement uses TRBV2 and TRBJ1-1; tentatively, D is TRBD1 (6 bases). Trimming removed 5 bases at V and 9 bases at J, with 13 bases between. CDR1 SNHLY and CDR2 FYNNEI come from the germline V gene. The CDR3 runs to 12 residues. CDR3 in DNA: TGTGCCAGCAGTACGGACAGTCCTCAAGCTTTCTTT. This codes for CASSTDSPQAFF.

The chain uses TRBV5-4 and TRBJ1-2, with TRBD1 identical over 7 bases. V gave up 1 base and J gave up 0 bases; unmatched junction bases: 3. The CDR3 has 15 residues. Germline CDR1 and CDR2: SGHNT and YYREEE (reference sequence). CDR3 in amino acids: CASSLLGQSNYGYTF. Here the CDR3 DNA reads TGTGCCAGCAGCTTGCTGGGACAGTCTAACTATGGCTACACCTTC.

This rearrangement joins TRBV10-3 to TRBJ2-7; D gene unclear. Trimming left V 8 bases short and J 5 bases short, with 10 bases between. Germline V lookup: CDR1 ENHRY, CDR2 SYGVKD. The CDR3 loop spans 11 amino acids. CDR3 residues: CAILKGHEQYF. The DNA for the CDR3 is TGTGCCATCCTGAAAGGACACGAGCAGTACTTC.

The chain couples TRBV2 to TRBJ1-2, with D uncertain. The V end was cut by 4 bases, the J end by 4 bases, with 13 bases between. Germline lookup yields CDR1 SNHLY and CDR2 FYNNEI. The CDR3 runs to 14 residues. For the CDR3, the DNA is TGTGCCAGCAGTGGACGGAAAGCTACCTATGGCTACACCTTC. Protein product: CASSGRKATYGYTF.

V gene TRBV16 combines with J gene TRBJ1-2, with TRBD1 matching over 9 bases. Trimming removed 4 bases from V and 2 bases from J; junction bases left unmatched: 2. The CDR3 runs 14 residues. Per the germline V gene, CDR1 is KGHSY and CDR2 is FQNENV. For the CDR3, the DNA is TGTGCCAGCAGCCTGGACAGGGGAAACTATGGCTACACCTTC. Translated, it gives CASSLDRGNYGYTF.

This clone has a single count. CDR3 bases: TGTGCCAGCAGCACCCCCTTAAGGGCTACAGGGAACTTTGACTATGGCTACACCTTC. Protein sequence: CASSTPLRATGNFDYGYTF. V and J are TRBV21-1 and TRBJ1-2; TRBD1 is the table's D call, not checked against the DNA. TRBV21-1 is a pseudogene locus. The CDR3 is 19 residues long.

V and J are TRBV19 and TRBJ1-1; 9 nucleotides match TRBD1. The CDR3 consists of 13 residues. In germline, CDR1 is LNHDA, CDR2 SQIVND (reference sequence). The J segment lost 3 bases and the V segment lost 11 bases, leaving 7 bases of the junction unmatched. As DNA, the CDR3 is TGTGCCTCGAACAGGGGGCGGGACACTGAAGCTTTCTTT. This translates into CASNRGRDTEAFF.

The chain combines TRBV11-2 with TRBJ2-7; no clear D gene. The CDR3 has 13 residues. Germline CDR1 SGHAT, CDR2 FQNNGV. Trimming shortened V by 1 base and J by 0 bases, and 4 bases separated the two germline ends. CDR3 in DNA: TGTGCCAGCAGCTTAGTACACTCCTACGAGCAGTACGTC. It codes for CASSLVHSYEQYV.

The V call is TRBV30, the J call TRBJ1-1, with D unresolved. This CDR3 is built from 11 residues. Germline loops: CDR1 GTSNPN, CDR2 SVGIG (reference sequence). V lost 0 bases, J lost 9 bases, and 8 bases lay in between. The CDR3 region has the DNA TGTGCCTGGAGTGTCCGTGGGAAAGCTTTCTTT. It yields the protein CAWSVRGKAFF.